This is a list of T cell receptor beta chains from one sample in a study of cytomegalovirus exposure and HLA in healthy donors. Sequenced by immunoSEQ multiplex PCR; TCRdb stores in-frame clones only, minus some. The sample holds about 110,000 clones, over 60% seen once. The sequenced sample was PBMCs. Receptors were obtained from a woman in her sixties or seventies in good health and CMV-seropositive. Both conserved end residues are trimmed from each CDR3. Each record gives: J gene, V gene, clone size, CDR3 protein. Some rows have no size entry. The others give once, few or many, or a class for an expanded clone.

>TRBJ2-3|TRBV9|NA
ASSDGGLAGGLTDTQY
>TRBJ1-1|TRBV29-1|once
SARGGTNTEAF
>TRBJ1-5|TRBV18|NA
ASSPRDRGVNQPQH
>TRBJ2-1|TRBV10-3|NA
AISGRENEQF
>TRBJ2-3|TRBV5-1|NA
ASSLPGTSGNSDTQY
>TRBJ2-1|TRBV4-2|NA
ASSQGAAILEQF
>TRBJ2-1|TRBV10-1|NA
ASSESTSSDEQF
>TRBJ2-7|TRBV29-1|NA
SVEGWDLDPYEQY
>TRBJ2-1|TRBV7-2|NA
ASSLGGGSINEQF
>TRBJ2-3|TRBV7-2|NA
ASSWLAGVGTDTQY
>TRBJ2-5|TRBV4-2|once
ASSPGLGFETQY
>TRBJ1-1|TRBV4-2|NA
ASSQVIGRIPSEAF
>TRBJ2-3|TRBV4-2|few
ASSQEPSGATDTQY
>TRBJ2-5|TRBV9|NA
ASSEGQTQY
>TRBJ1-5|TRBV5-6|NA
ASSLEGYDNQPQH
>TRBJ2-3|TRBV5-1|NA
ASSLHGSTDTQY
>TRBJ1-5|TRBV28|NA
ASSPGGFGNQPQH
>TRBJ2-7|TRBV28|NA
ASSLGQGEQY
>TRBJ2-3|TRBV19|NA
ASSMGLGTDTQY
>TRBJ1-2|TRBV2|NA
ASSTRLTGTPSFNYGYT
>TRBJ1-5|TRBV5-1|few
ASSLESGNQPQH
>TRBJ2-5|TRBV4-1|NA
ASSQGVGEVETQY
>TRBJ2-3|TRBV5-1|NA
ASSFGQDYTDTQY
>NA|TRBV20-1|NA
SAKGCEQY
>TRBJ2-7|TRBV6-5|NA
ASSYLPTSPYEQY
>TRBJ2-6|TRBV7-6|NA
ASSSGSSGANVLT